The sequence of this T cell receptor (beta chain) was determined in a study of blood T cells in healthy people across ages. In germline, CDR1 is ENHRY, CDR2 SYGVKD. The CDR3 totals 14 residues. V lost 5 bases and J lost 5; bases outside the gene matches: 5. A second PCR of 7 to 11 cycles used a sample-barcoded 5' primer and a J-beta primer mix. TCRdb reprocessed the 5' RACE reads with MiXCR, giving one entry per CDR3 protein. The sample has 580,000 or so distinct CDR3 sequences, roughly 48% seen once. The TCR comes from an older man in good health. The chain uses TRBV10-3 and TRBJ2-1; 8 bases agree with TRBD1. What was sequenced was blood. The CDR3 DNA reads as TGTGCCATCAGTATTGGGACAGGAAACAATGAGCAGTTCTTC. Its protein is CAISIGTGNNEQFF.